One sample yielded the 21 T cell receptor beta chains listed below, sequenced in a study of CD8 T cells in Susac syndrome (dated by TCRdb to about 2019). Library construction relied on the immunoSEQ multiplex PCR assay. RNA was extracted using the RNeasy kit, and roughly 0.45 to 1 microgram was reverse transcribed with random hexamers. Using fastp at Q25 and MiXCR, TCRdb reprocessed the public reads and kept productive beta chains. Rows with one shared CDR3 protein collapse into an entry with the most common genes and DNA. The table for this sample lists 150,000 to 200,000 distinct CDR3 sequences; approximately 96% of them were counted only once. The ten largest account for roughly 0.098% of the sample. Material for sequencing was CD4+ T cells from PBMCs. The receptors were sampled from a human donor with Susac syndrome.

V usage is TRBV20-1 and J usage is TRBJ1-5, with a tentative D call TRBD1 (5 bases). V was cut by 2 bases and J by 6 bases, with 8 bases left in between. This CDR3 is built from 12 residues. Looked up from germline, CDR1 is DFQATT and CDR2 is SNEGSKA (reference sequence). The CDR3 loop is CSARTGSQPQHF. The CDR3 DNA is TGCAGTGCTAGAACAGGCAGTCAGCCCCAGCATTTT.

The chain carries TRBV5-1 and TRBJ1-1; no clear D gene. Trimming left V 0 bases short and J 1 base short, with 10 bases between. Germline CDR1 reads SGHRS; CDR2 reads YFSETQ. The CDR3 has 15 residues. The CDR3 DNA follows: TGCGCCAGCAGCTTGGAGCCTCTGGGGAACACTGAAGCTTTCTTT. Amino acids: CASSLEPLGNTEAFF.

The chain employs TRBV6-4 and TRBJ2-1, with TRBD2 as a possible D gene (5 bases). Trimming stripped 8 bases from V and 6 bases from J, with 11 bases between. The CDR3 runs 12 residues. Germline CDR1 MRHNA, CDR2 SNTAGT. CDR3 loop: CASLSRGNEQFF. The CDR3 bases are TGTGCCAGCCTCTCTCGGGGCAATGAGCAGTTCTTC.

V gene TRBV2 combines with J gene TRBJ1-5, with D possibly matching TRBD1 (6 bases). This CDR3 is built from 14 residues. From germline, CDR1 is SNHLY and CDR2 FYNNEI. Deletions cut 4 bases from V and 5 bases from J, with 12 bases between. CDR3 region: CASSGGGVDQPQHF. Here the CDR3 DNA reads TGTGCCAGCAGTGGAGGGGGTGTCGATCAGCCCCAGCATTTT.

V is TRBV5-8 and J is TRBJ1-1, with unresolved D. This CDR3 comprises 14 residues. Trimming took 1 base from V and 5 from J, leaving 12 bases between them. CDR1 and CDR2 from the germline V gene are SGHTS and YDEGEE. The CDR3 nucleotides are TGTGCCAGCAGCTTGATGGGGAGGGAAACTGAAGCTTTCTTT. The encoded protein is CASSLMGRETEAFF. Using reference TRBV5-8 and TRBJ1-1 for the parts outside the CDR3, the full variable domain is EAGVTQSPTHLIKTRGQQATLRCSPISGHTSVYWYQQALGLGLQFLLWYDEGEERNRGNFPPRFSGRQFPNYSSELNVNALELEDSALYLCASSLMGRETEAFFGQGTRLTVV.

The CDR3 sequence is CASSLDRVTDTQYF. The DNA of the CDR3 is TGCGCCAGCAGCTTGGACAGGGTCACAGATACGCAGTATTTT. The chain carries TRBV5-1 and TRBJ2-3; D might be TRBD1 (6 bases). The germline CDR1 and CDR2 sequences are SGHRS and YFSETQ. The germline V and J ends were trimmed by 0 bases and 2 bases, with 7 bases remaining between them. The CDR3 loop spans 14 amino acids.

This chain uses TRBV15 with TRBJ1-4, with TRBD1 as a possible D gene (5 bases). The germline V and J ends were trimmed by 1 base and 6 bases, with 12 bases remaining between them. CDR1 LNHNV and CDR2 YYDKDF come from the germline V gene (reference sequence). The CDR3 is made up of 15 amino acids. CDR3 amino acids: CATSRVGRDDEKLFF. In nucleotides, the CDR3 is TGTGCCACCAGCAGAGTTGGCAGGGATGATGAAAAACTGTTTTTT.

This chain uses TRBV5-1 with TRBJ2-1; TRBD2 aligns across 11 bases. Trimming cost V 6 bases and J 6 bases; bases outside gene matches: 8. The CDR3 has 15 residues. Germline assignment: CDR1 SGHRS and CDR2 YFSETQ. The CDR3 nucleotides are TGCGCCAGCACACCACTAGCGGGGGTTACCAATGAGCAGTTCTTC. Its translation: CASTPLAGVTNEQFF.

The chain combines TRBV25-1 with TRBJ1-2; D may be TRBD1 (6 bases). This CDR3 spans 12 amino acids. Germline CDR1 and CDR2: MGHDK and SYGVNS. Trimming left V 10 bases short and J 4 bases short, with 13 bases between. The CDR3 spells CATRQDSYGYTF. The CDR3 DNA sequence: TGTGCCACCAGACAGGATTCCTATGGCTACACCTTC.

This chain uses TRBV5-1 with TRBJ2-5; either TRBD1 or TRBD2 may supply D (5 bases each). Germline loops: CDR1 SGHRS, CDR2 YFSETQ. This CDR3 has 15 residues. Trimming pared 6 bases from V and 9 bases from J, leaving 24 bases between. Written as DNA, the CDR3 is TGCGCCAGCATGTCGGAGGCCCTGGGGCTTGAGGCCCAGTACTTC. It encodes CASMSEALGLEAQYF.

The chain uses TRBV5-1 and TRBJ2-1; TRBD2 is a possible D gene (5 bases). V was cut by 4 bases and J by 3 bases, with 8 bases left in between. Looked up from germline, CDR1 is SGHRS and CDR2 is YFSETQ. The CDR3 is 13 amino acids. The CDR3 DNA follows: TGCGCCAGCAGCCCCGAGGGCTACAATGAGCAGTTCTTC. The encoded protein is CASSPEGYNEQFF.

This chain uses TRBV2 with TRBJ1-1; TRBD1 is a possible D gene (5 bases). The CDR3 runs to 15 residues. CDR1 and CDR2 (germline): SNHLY, FYNNEI. The V end lost 2 bases, the J end lost 1 base, and 11 bases lay between the germline ends. CDR3 nucleotide sequence: TGTGCCAGCAGTGAACTTGCAGGGACGAACACTGAAGCTTTCTTT. This codes for CASSELAGTNTEAFF.

The chain joins TRBV18 to TRBJ1-1; tentative D call: TRBD1 (6 bases). CDR1 and CDR2 (germline): KGHSH, LQKENI. With 4 bases removed from V and 0 bases from J, the gap between germline ends came to 18 bases. This CDR3 comprises 17 residues. This chain's CDR3 is CASSRLGGRTMNTEAFF. The CDR3 region has the DNA TGTGCCAGCTCACGGTTGGGGGGCCGTACAATGAACACTGAAGCTTTCTTT. Variable domain in full (rest from reference TRBV18 and TRBJ1-1): NAGVMQNPRHLVRRRGQEARLRCSPMKGHSHVYWYRQLPEEGLKFMVYLQKENIIDESGMPKERFSAEFPKEGPSILRIQQVVRGDSAAYFCASSRLGGRTMNTEAFFGQGTRLTVV.

This sequence joins TRBV29-1 and TRBJ2-3; D is tentatively TRBD1 or TRBD2 (6 bases each). The CDR3 has 10 residues. Trimming stripped 7 bases from V and 6 bases from J, with 8 bases between. Germline loops: CDR1 SQVTM, CDR2 ANQGSEA. The CDR3 DNA follows: TGCAGCGGGGGGGCTGATACGCAGTATTTT. This sequence encodes CSGGADTQYF.

The rearrangement links TRBV20-1 to TRBJ2-3; 9 bases are shared with TRBD2. This CDR3 has 15 amino acids. Germline-derived CDR1 and CDR2 are DFQATT and SNEGSKA (reference sequence). V was pared by 3 bases and J by 4 bases, with 8 bases of the junction left unmatched. Written as DNA, the CDR3 is TGCAGTGCTAGTTTCCCAGCGGGGGGCCCAGATACGCAGTATTTT. Amino acids: CSASFPAGGPDTQYF.

The V gene is TRBV7-3, the J gene TRBJ2-3, with unresolved D. Per germline, CDR1 SGHTA and CDR2 FQGTGA. The CDR3 loop spans 15 amino acids. V dropped 2 bases and J dropped 0 bases, with 9 bases sitting between them. CDR3 DNA sequence: TGTGCCAGCAGCTTACAGTCATCTAGCACAGATACGCAGTATTTT. Protein: CASSLQSSSTDTQYF.

The J gene is TRBJ1-6, the V gene TRBV14; the D gene is possibly TRBD1 (5 bases). The CDR3 has 16 residues. Per the germline V gene, CDR1 is SGHDN and CDR2 is FVKESK. V was cut by 1 base and J by 7 bases, with 14 bases left in between. The CDR3 nucleotides are TGTGCCAGCAGCCAAGCGGGACTCCTCCGGAATTCACCCCTCCACTTT. Amino acids: CASSQAGLLRNSPLHF.

The chain uses TRBV15 and TRBJ1-6, with 9 bases fitting TRBD1. Germline CDR1 is LNHNV and CDR2 is YYDKDF (reference sequence). The CDR3 sequence is 16 residues long. V was clipped by 0 bases and J by 8 bases; unmatched bases: 5. DNA for the CDR3: TGTGCCACCAGCAGAGATCAGGGACAGGGAGATTCACCCCTCCACTTT. Encoded protein: CATSRDQGQGDSPLHF.

V and J are TRBV11-3 and TRBJ2-3; a weak D match, TRBD1 (5 bases). The CDR3 totals 16 residues. Per the germline V gene, CDR1 is SGHNT and CDR2 is YENEEA. V gave up 3 bases and J gave up 4 bases, with 17 bases separating them. This chain's CDR3 is CASSFGWQGEADTQYF. The CDR3 nucleotides read TGTGCCAGCAGCTTTGGTTGGCAGGGTGAGGCAGATACGCAGTATTTT.

This chain connects TRBV30 to TRBJ2-5; D could derive from TRBD1 or TRBD2 (7 bases each). The CDR3 has 15 amino acids. CDR1 is GTSNPN and CDR2 is SVGIG in the germline V gene (reference sequence). The V and J ends lost 1 base and 4 bases respectively, with 16 bases between them. As DNA, the CDR3 is TGTGCCTGGAGTGCAATCAGGGGGGGCCTAGAGACCCAGTACTTC. It encodes CAWSAIRGGLETQYF.

The V gene is TRBV7-2, the J gene TRBJ1-6; the D gene is possibly TRBD1 (5 bases). Trimming removed 3 bases at V and 8 bases at J, with 8 bases between. The CDR3 is 13 amino acids. Per the germline V gene, CDR1 is SGHTA and CDR2 is FQGNSA. The CDR3 DNA follows: TGTGCCAGCAGCTTTTGGGGGGATTCACCCCTCCACTTT. This translates into CASSFWGDSPLHF.